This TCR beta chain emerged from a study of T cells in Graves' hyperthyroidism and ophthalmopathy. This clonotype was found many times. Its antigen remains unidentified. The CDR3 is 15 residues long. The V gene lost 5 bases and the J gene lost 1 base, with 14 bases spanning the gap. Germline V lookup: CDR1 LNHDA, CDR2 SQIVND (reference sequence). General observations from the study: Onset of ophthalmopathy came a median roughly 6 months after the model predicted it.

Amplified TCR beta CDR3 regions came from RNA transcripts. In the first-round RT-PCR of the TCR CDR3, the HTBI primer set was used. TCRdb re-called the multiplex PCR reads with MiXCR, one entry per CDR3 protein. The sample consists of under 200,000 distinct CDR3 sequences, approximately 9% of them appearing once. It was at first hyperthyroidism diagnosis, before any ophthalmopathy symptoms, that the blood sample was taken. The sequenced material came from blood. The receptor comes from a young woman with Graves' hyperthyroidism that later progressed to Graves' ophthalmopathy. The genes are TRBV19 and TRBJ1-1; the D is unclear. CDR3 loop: CASSPTAWGNTEAFF. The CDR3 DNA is TGTGCCAGTAGTCCCACCGCCTGGGGGAACACTGAAGCTTTCTTT. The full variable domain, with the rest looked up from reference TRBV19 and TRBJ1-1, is DGGITQSPKYLFRKEGQNVTLSCEQNLNHDAMYWYRQDPGQGLRLIYYSQIVNDFQKGDIAEGYSVSREKKESFPLTVTSAQKNPTAFYLCASSPTAWGNTEAFFGQGTRLTVV.